This T cell receptor (beta chain) is from a study of molecular identifiers for immune sequencing clone quantification. Study-wide points: Over 99% of effector molecules, but under 1% in naive cells, were held by clones with more than 20 RNA copies.

Trimming took 5 bases from V and 6 from J, leaving 10 bases between them. The length of the CDR3 is 12 residues. Germline V gene data show CDR1 as LGHDT and CDR2 as YNNKEL (reference sequence). On this clonotype: Its matching antigen is unknown.

Sorted naive CD8 T cells were those defined as CD8+CD4-CCR7+CD45RA+. It was with previously described methods and listed TCR primers that bulk TCR libraries were made. TCRdb called the PCR reads again in MiXCR, with one record for every CDR3 protein. Of roughly 630,000 distinct CDR3 sequences listed, about 25% were seen once; the top ten hold about 0.84%. The source is a human donor in good health. Some libraries in this study had Jurkat cell RNA spiked in. This chain links TRBV3-1 with TRBJ1-1; no clear D gene. The specimen sequenced was naive CD8+ T cells from blood, with Jurkat cell RNA spiked in. Noted subset: FACS-sorted CD8+CD4-CCR7+CD45RA+ naive T cells. The CDR3 spells CASSDREAEAFF. In DNA, the CDR3 is TGTGCCAGCAGCGACCGTGAGGCTGAAGCTTTCTTT.